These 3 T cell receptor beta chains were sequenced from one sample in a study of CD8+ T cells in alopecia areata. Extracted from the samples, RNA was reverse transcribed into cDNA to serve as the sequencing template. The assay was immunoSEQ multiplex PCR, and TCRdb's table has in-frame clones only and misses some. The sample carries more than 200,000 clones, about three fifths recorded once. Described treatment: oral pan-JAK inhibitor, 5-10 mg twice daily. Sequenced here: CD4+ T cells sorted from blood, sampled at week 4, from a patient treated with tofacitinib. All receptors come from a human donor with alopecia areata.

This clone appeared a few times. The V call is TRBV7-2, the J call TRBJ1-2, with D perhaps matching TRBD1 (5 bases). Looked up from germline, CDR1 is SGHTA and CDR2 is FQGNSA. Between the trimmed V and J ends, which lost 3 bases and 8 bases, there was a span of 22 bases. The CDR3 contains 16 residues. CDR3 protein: CASSLGREVVTGGYTF. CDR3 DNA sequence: TGTGCCAGCAGCTTGGGCAGGGAGGTAGTCACGGGGGGCTACACCTTC.

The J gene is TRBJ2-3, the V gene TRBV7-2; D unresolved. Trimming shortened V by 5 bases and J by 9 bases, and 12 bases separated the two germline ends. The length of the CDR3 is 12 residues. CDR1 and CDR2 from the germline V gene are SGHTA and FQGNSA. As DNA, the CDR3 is TGTGCCAGCAGCCCAAGAGTGGGGACGCAGTATTTT. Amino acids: CASSPRVGTQYF.

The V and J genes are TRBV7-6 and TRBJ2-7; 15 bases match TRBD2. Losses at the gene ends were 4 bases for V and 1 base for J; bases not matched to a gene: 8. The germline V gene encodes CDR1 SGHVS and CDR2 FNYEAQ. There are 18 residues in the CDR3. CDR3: CASSSGLAGGLVSYEQYF. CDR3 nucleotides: TGTGCCAGCAGCTCAGGACTAGCGGGGGGGTTGGTATCCTACGAGCAGTACTTC.